These 3 T cell receptor beta chains were sequenced from one sample in a study of early T cells in non-severe SARS-CoV-2 infection (dated by TCRdb to the early 2020s). The method was 5' RACE. Sequenced using a NextSeq 500. TCRdb redid the processing of the public reads, applying fastp at Q25 and MiXCR, and retained in-frame beta chains. Every entry covers one CDR3 protein and lists the most common genes and DNA from its rows. The sample table records fewer than 65,000 distinct CDR3 sequences; around 9.7% of these occur just once. The top ten hold roughly 20% of the sample. The source material was whole blood. Receptors originate from an adult who was a healthcare worker with PCR-confirmed SARS-CoV-2 infection or an uninfected control (not recorded which).

This clonotype was observed many times. The genes are TRBV4-1 and TRBJ1-1; unclear D gene. The V and J ends lost 1 base and 7 bases respectively, with 10 bases between them. The CDR3 is 13 residues long. From germline, CDR1 is MGHRA and CDR2 YSYEKL. The CDR3 spells CASSQAHSLEAFF. CDR3 coding DNA: TGCGCCAGCAGCCAAGCCCACAGCCTTGAAGCTTTCTTT.

This clonotype was seen at least ten times. DNA of the CDR3: TGTGCCAGCAGCTCGACCGGACTAATAACCACTGAAGCTTTCTTT. This translates into CASSSTGLITTEAFF. The gene calls are TRBV7-9 and TRBJ1-1; D not certain. This CDR3 is built from 15 residues. Trimming cost V 4 bases and J 4 bases, with 16 bases left between them. Germline lookup yields CDR1 SEHNR and CDR2 FQNEAQ (reference sequence).

V gene TRBV20-1 combines with J gene TRBJ2-1, with 8 bases matching TRBD2. This CDR3 has 12 amino acids. The V segment lost 8 bases and the J segment 5 bases; nucleotides outside the gene matches: 5. In germline, CDR1 is DFQATT, CDR2 SNEGSKA (reference sequence). The CDR3 region has the DNA TGCAGTCCTTCGGGGGGGAACAATGAGCAGTTCTTC. Protein: CSPSGGNNEQFF.